This T cell receptor (beta chain) was documented in a study of spatial heterogeneity in lung cancer. Time point defined: blood at routine non-recurrence follow-up after resection. TCRs were sequenced from unsorted whole RNA of tumor, nontumor lung or PBMC. TCRdb re-called the 5' RACE reads through MiXCR, storing one row per CDR3 protein. The sample carries about 3,300 distinct CDR3 sequences, about 20% recorded once. Here the sequenced sample was PBMCs, taken at follow-up. This TCR was sampled from a male donor with early-stage non-small cell lung cancer.

The CDR3 coding sequence is TGTGCCAGCAGTGAGCTGCGGGGAGAGACCCAGTACTTC. It specifies CASSELRGETQYF. The V call is TRBV6-1, the J call TRBJ2-5; D may be TRBD2 (6 bases). V lost 3 bases to trimming and J lost 4 bases, with 9 bases between them. Germline lookup yields CDR1 MNHNS and CDR2 SASEGT. The CDR3 extends over 13 amino acids.